This T cell receptor (beta chain) appears in the sequencing data of a study of CD8 T cells in Susac syndrome. The CDR3 consists of 15 residues. J gave up 2 bases and V 9 bases, and 8 bases lay outside the gene matches. CDR1 and CDR2 (germline): KGHDR, SFDVKD. Random hexamers were used to reverse transcribe roughly 0.5 to 1 ug of RNA. TCRdb ran MiXCR on the immunoSEQ multiplex PCR reads and lists one entry per CDR3 protein. The sample includes some 96,000 distinct CDR3 sequences, 85% to 95% seen only once; the top ten take about 0.3%. The TCR was taken from a human donor with Susac syndrome. Specimen: CD4+ T cells from PBMCs. The chain is built from TRBV24-1 and TRBJ2-1; 8 bases are a match to TRBD2. CDR3 sequence: CATQAAAGAYNEQFF. In nucleotides, the CDR3 is TGTGCCACCCAGGCGGCAGCGGGGGCCTACAATGAGCAGTTCTTC.